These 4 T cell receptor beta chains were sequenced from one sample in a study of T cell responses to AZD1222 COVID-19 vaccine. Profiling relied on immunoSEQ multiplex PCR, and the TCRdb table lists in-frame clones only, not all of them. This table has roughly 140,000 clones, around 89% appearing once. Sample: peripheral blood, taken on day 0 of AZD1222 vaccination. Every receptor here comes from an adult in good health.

This CDR3 reads CASSLARGTNYGYTF. The CDR3 bases are TGTGCCAGCAGCCTCGCCAGGGGGACTAACTATGGCTACACCTTC. This chain links TRBV3-1 (or the pseudogene TRBV3-2) with TRBJ1-2; the match to TRBD1 covers 7 bases. Germline CDR1 reads LGHDT; CDR2 reads YNNKEL (reference sequence). The CDR3 consists of 15 residues. The V segment lost 4 bases and the J segment 0 bases; nucleotides outside the gene matches: 5.

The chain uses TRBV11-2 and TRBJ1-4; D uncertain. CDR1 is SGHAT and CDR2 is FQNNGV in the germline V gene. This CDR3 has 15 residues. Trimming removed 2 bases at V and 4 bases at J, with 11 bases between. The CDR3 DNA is TGTGCCAGCAGCTTAAACTCCAGAGATAATGAAAAACTGTTTTTT. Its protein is CASSLNSRDNEKLFF. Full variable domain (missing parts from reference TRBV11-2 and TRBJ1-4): EAGVAQSPRYKIIEKRQSVAFWCNPISGHATLYWYQQILGQGPKLLIQFQNNGVVDDSQLPKDRFSAERLKGVDSTLKIQPAKLEDSAVYLCASSLNSRDNEKLFFGSGTQLSVL.

The CDR3, as DNA: TGTGCCAGCAGGTCACTAGCGGGATCCTACAATGAGCAGTTCTTC. Translated, it gives CASRSLAGSYNEQFF. The chain recombines TRBV6-5 with TRBJ2-1; 10 nucleotides line up with TRBD2. Germline assignment: CDR1 MNHEY and CDR2 SVGAGI. The junction had 3 bases not matched to a gene; V was cut back by 6 bases and J by 1 base. This CDR3 comprises 15 residues.

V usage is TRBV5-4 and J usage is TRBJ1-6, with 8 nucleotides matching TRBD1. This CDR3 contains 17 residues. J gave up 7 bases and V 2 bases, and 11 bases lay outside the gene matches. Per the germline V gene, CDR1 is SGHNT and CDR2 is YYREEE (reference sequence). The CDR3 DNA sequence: TGTGCCAGCAGCTTCATCTCCTGGGACAGGCGGAATTCACCCCTCCACTTT. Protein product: CASSFISWDRRNSPLHF.